The clone carrying this TCR beta chain was seen a single time. The length of the CDR3 is 12 residues. V was cut by 0 bases and J by 7 bases, with 6 bases left in between. This entry comes from a study of blood T cell repertoires in COVID-19. Authors' analysis steps: Nucleated cell number was recorded as an estimate derived from reference gene primer amplification. Here immunoSEQ multiplex PCR was the method, and the copy in TCRdb shows in-frame clones only, minus some. The V and J calls and clone size are taken from that table; D and trimming were inferred from the DNA. The sample includes approximately 430,000 clones, around 86% seen only once; the top ten take around 1.4%.

The chain links TRBV12-3 or TRBV12-4 to TRBJ1-1; D ambiguous. Sequences were obtained from peripheral blood. This sequence was found in a woman younger than 45 with active or convalescent COVID-19. CDR3 nucleotide sequence: TGTGCCAGCAGTTTAGCGCTCGGTGAAGCTTTCTTT. Translated, it gives CASSLALGEAFF.